The T cell receptor (beta chain) under discussion was sequenced for a study of response to subunit inactivated influenza vaccine. TCRdb recomputed calls from the RT-PCR reads with MiXCR, one row per CDR3 protein. The table records just under 550,000 distinct CDR3 sequences, roughly 23% of them present only once. Deletions cut 2 bases from V and 10 bases from J, with 6 bases between. This CDR3 has 12 amino acids. These data also featured in a second study, about T cells expressing NK-cell markers. That publication notes: Libraries used 5'RACE template switching adding universal primer site and UMIs. Repertoires of TCR beta were obtained from T cells sorted as CD3+CD56+NKG2C+, CD3+CD56+NKG2C- and CD3+CD56-NKG2C+.

This chain joins TRBV12-3 or TRBV12-4 and TRBJ1-6, with D hard to call. This specimen consisted of CD4+ T cells sorted from PBMCs, obtained roughly 13 days after vaccination. This sequence was found in a man in his fifties or sixties who received an inactivated influenza vaccine. CDR3 sequence reads: CASSLLRSPLHF. As DNA, the CDR3 is TGTGCCAGCAGTTTACTGAGGTCACCCCTCCACTTT.